What follows are 20 T cell receptor beta chains derived from one specimen sequenced in a study of cytomegalovirus exposure and HLA in healthy donors. The PCR employed 60 Vbeta primers together with 13 Jbeta primers. Measured with immunoSEQ multiplex PCR; TCRdb has only the in-frame clones, and not every one. The sample has about 140,000 clones; approximately 88% are singletons. The sample was PBMCs. Receptor source: a woman between 40 and 50 years old in good health and CMV-seronegative.

This clone was recorded once. The chain recombines TRBV6-1 with TRBJ1-1, with a weak D call TRBD1 (5 bases). V was trimmed by 2 bases and J by 3 bases, leaving 10 bases between them. Germline V gives CDR1 MNHNS, CDR2 SASEGT. The CDR3 spans 14 residues. CDR3 bases: TGTGCCAGCAGTGAAAATAGGGGCCACACTGAAGCTTTCTTT. Translating gives CASSENRGHTEAFF.

The gene calls are TRBV2 and TRBJ2-7; TRBD2 is a possible D gene (5 bases). The CDR3 is 14 residues long. CDR1 SNHLY and CDR2 FYNNEI come from the germline V gene. Trimming pared 6 bases from V and 5 bases from J, leaving 17 bases between. The CDR3 is CASSAGIRFHEQYF. CDR3 bases: TGTGCCAGCAGCGCCGGGATAAGATTCCACGAGCAGTACTTC. The full variable domain, completed using reference TRBV2 and TRBJ2-7, is EPEVTQTPSHQVTQMGQEVILRCVPISNHLYFYWYRQILGQKVEFLVSFYNNEISEKSEIFDDQFSVERPDGSNFTLKIRSTKLEDSAMYFCASSAGIRFHEQYFGPGTRLTVT.

The chain couples TRBV7-9 to TRBJ1-2, with TRBD1 matching over 9 bases. Germline V CDR1 and CDR2: SEHNR, FQNEAQ (reference sequence). This CDR3 comprises 14 residues. V was clipped by 5 bases and J by 4 bases; unmatched bases: 5. DNA of the CDR3: TGTGCCAGCAGCCCCGGGACAGGGACCTATGGCTACACCTTC. Encoded protein: CASSPGTGTYGYTF.

The chain has TRBV7-8 and TRBJ2-1; 7 bases are shared with TRBD2. Trimming removed 5 bases from V and 8 bases from J; junction bases left unmatched: 15. Germline CDR1 SGHVS, CDR2 FQNEAQ. The CDR3 consists of 16 residues. In DNA form, the CDR3 reads TGTGCCAGCAGCCCCTCTTTTCGGCTAGCGGATGATGAGCAGTTCTTC. This codes for CASSPSFRLADDEQFF.

The rearrangement uses TRBV7-2 and TRBJ2-5; the D gene is possibly TRBD1 (7 bases). The DNA end lines up better with TRBJ2-7; the J call may be wrong. This CDR3 contains 15 residues. Germline V gives CDR1 SGHTA, CDR2 FQGNSA. CDR3 sequence: CASSLGQGLFYEQYF. In DNA, the CDR3 is TGTGCCAGCAGCTTAGGACAGGGACTCTTCTACGAGCAGTACTTC.

The chain joins TRBV5-1 to TRBJ2-5, with TRBD1 matching 10 bases. This CDR3 region has 15 residues. V lost 0 bases to trimming and J lost 11 bases; unmatched junction nucleotides: 10. Germline V lookup: CDR1 SGHRS, CDR2 YFSETQ. The CDR3 region is CASSLAGTGALEQYF. The CDR3 DNA reads as TGCGCCAGCAGCTTGGCCGGGACAGGGGCCCTTGAGCAGTACTTC.

This clone was counted between two and nine times. The CDR3 bases are TGTGCCTGGAGTTCCTCTCAGGGAACCGGGGAGCTGTTTTTT. The encoded protein is CAWSSSQGTGELFF. V is TRBV30 and J is TRBJ2-2, with D perhaps TRBD1 (5 bases). Per the germline V gene, CDR1 is GTSNPN and CDR2 is SVGIG (reference sequence). This CDR3 spans 14 amino acids. V lost 2 bases and J 5 bases, leaving 12 bases between the germline ends.

This clone was seen once. J is TRBJ2-5 and V is TRBV30; perhaps TRBD2 as D (5 bases). The CDR3 is 14 amino acids. In germline, CDR1 is GTSNPN, CDR2 SVGIG (reference sequence). Trimming took off 1 base at V and 11 bases at J, with 20 bases between the two ends. The CDR3, as DNA: TGTGCCTGGAGTGCTCCGCTAGACCGCTGGGAGCAGTACTTC. As protein: CAWSAPLDRWEQYF.

The rearrangement joins TRBV5-4 to TRBJ1-1; the D is unclear. The germline gives CDR1 SGHNT, CDR2 YYREEE (reference sequence). Trimming took off 2 bases at V and 0 bases at J, with 8 bases between the two ends. This CDR3 is 14 amino acids long. This CDR3 reads CASSLTQVNTEAFF. In DNA, the CDR3 is TGTGCCAGCAGCTTAACCCAGGTGAACACTGAAGCTTTCTTT. The full variable domain, its missing parts supplied by reference TRBV5-4 and TRBJ1-1, is ETGVTQSPTHLIKTRGQQVTLRCSSQSGHNTVSWYQQALGQGPQFIFQYYREEENGRGNFPPRFSGLQFPNYSSELNVNALELDDSALYLCASSLTQVNTEAFFGQGTRLTVV.

This chain links TRBV7-2 with TRBJ2-5, with D possibly matching TRBD2 (5 bases). Trimming removed 1 base at V and 5 bases at J, with 14 bases between. There are 15 residues in the CDR3. Germline loops: CDR1 SGHTA, CDR2 FQGNSA. CDR3 sequence: CASSLGITSTETQYF. CDR3 in DNA: TGTGCCAGCAGCTTAGGGATAACTAGTACGGAGACCCAGTACTTC.

V usage is TRBV5-1 and J usage is TRBJ2-3; the match to TRBD1 covers 8 bases. CDR1 is SGHRS and CDR2 is YFSETQ in the germline V gene. This CDR3 has 15 residues. V lost 0 bases and J lost 3; bases outside the gene matches: 3. The CDR3 nucleotides are TGCGCCAGCAGCTTGGAGGACAGGGAAACAGATACGCAGTATTTT. This codes for CASSLEDRETDTQYF.

This clone was recorded a few times. The chain carries TRBV6-6 and TRBJ2-7; D is ambiguous. Germline V lookup: CDR1 MNHNY, CDR2 SVGAGI (reference sequence). Trimming shortened V by 2 bases and J by 0 bases, and 8 bases separated the two germline ends. This CDR3 is built from 14 residues. The CDR3 loop reads CASSYEALSYEQYF. CDR3 sequence (DNA): TGTGCCAGCAGTTACGAGGCCCTCTCCTACGAGCAGTACTTC.

The chain joins TRBV28 to TRBJ1-2; D is perhaps TRBD1 (6 bases). Germline-derived CDR1 and CDR2 are MDHEN and SYDVKM. The CDR3 is 15 amino acids. The V and J ends lost 2 bases and 8 bases respectively, with 18 bases between them. The CDR3 sequence: CASSLNVGGAGGYTF. In DNA, the CDR3 is TGTGCCAGCAGTTTAAACGTAGGGGGGGCGGGCGGCTACACCTTC.

The chain couples TRBV6-1 to TRBJ2-2; 8 bases are shared with TRBD1. The CDR3 runs 14 residues. Losses at the gene ends were 5 bases for V and 3 bases for J; bases not matched to a gene: 2. Germline V gene sequence: CDR1 MNHNS, CDR2 SASEGT. The CDR3 here is CASSLQGDTGELFF. The CDR3 DNA sequence: TGTGCCAGCAGTCTACAGGGGGACACCGGGGAGCTGTTTTTT.

The V gene is TRBV27, the J gene TRBJ1-2, with a tentative D call TRBD1 (5 bases). Germline CDR1 MNHEY, CDR2 SMNVEV (reference sequence). The CDR3 runs 15 residues. Trimming removed 5 bases at V and 4 bases at J, with 17 bases between. The CDR3 reads CASSLIASDSYGYTF. For the CDR3, the DNA is TGTGCCAGCAGTCTCATAGCATCAGACAGCTATGGCTACACCTTC.

The chain joins TRBV28 to TRBJ1-5, with unresolved D. V was pared by 4 bases and J by 12 bases, with 19 bases between. This CDR3 region has 14 residues. From germline, CDR1 is MDHEN and CDR2 SYDVKM. The CDR3 coding sequence is TGTGCCAGCAGTTCCGTTAGAGGGCCCCTGATCCAGCATTTT. Encoded protein: CASSSVRGPLIQHF.

The CDR3 DNA reads as TGTGCCAGCAGGCAACTAACTAGCACAGATACGCAGTATTTT. Protein sequence: CASRQLTSTDTQYF. This chain links TRBV5-4 with TRBJ2-3; D uncertain. There are 14 residues in the CDR3. Germline CDR1 reads SGHNT; CDR2 reads YYREEE (reference sequence). V dropped 5 bases and J dropped 0 bases, with 10 bases sitting between them.

CDR3 loop: CASSLPREGREQYF. In nucleotides, the CDR3 is TGTGCCAGCAGCCTGCCCCGGGAGGGCCGCGAGCAGTACTTC. The chain has TRBV28 and TRBJ2-7, with 8 bases fitting TRBD2. Germline V gives CDR1 MDHEN, CDR2 SYDVKM. V lost 6 bases and J lost 6; bases outside the gene matches: 10. CDR3 length: 14 residues. Full variable domain (missing parts from reference TRBV28 and TRBJ2-7): DVKVTQSSRYLVKRTGEKVFLECVQDMDHENMFWYRQDPGLGLRLIYFSYDVKMKEKGDIPEGYSVSREKKERFSLILESASTNQTSMYLCASSLPREGREQYFGPGTRLTVT.

The V and J genes are TRBV5-1 and TRBJ2-2; D is perhaps TRBD2 (6 bases). The CDR3 consists of 15 residues. Germline loops: CDR1 SGHRS, CDR2 YFSETQ. V was cut by 4 bases and J by 1 base, with 11 bases left in between. CDR3 amino acids: CASSRGTLNTGELFF. The CDR3 DNA follows: TGCGCCAGCAGCCGGGGGACTTTGAACACCGGGGAGCTGTTTTTT.

This chain joins TRBV6-6 and TRBJ2-1; 7 bases agree with TRBD2. J gave up 8 bases and V 5 bases, and 12 bases lay outside the gene matches. Germline lookup yields CDR1 MNHNY and CDR2 SVGAGI (reference sequence). This CDR3 contains 15 residues. The CDR3 coding sequence is TGTGCCAGCAGTGGGGCGGCGGGAGTGATAGATGAGCAGTTCTTC. Translation gives CASSGAAGVIDEQFF.